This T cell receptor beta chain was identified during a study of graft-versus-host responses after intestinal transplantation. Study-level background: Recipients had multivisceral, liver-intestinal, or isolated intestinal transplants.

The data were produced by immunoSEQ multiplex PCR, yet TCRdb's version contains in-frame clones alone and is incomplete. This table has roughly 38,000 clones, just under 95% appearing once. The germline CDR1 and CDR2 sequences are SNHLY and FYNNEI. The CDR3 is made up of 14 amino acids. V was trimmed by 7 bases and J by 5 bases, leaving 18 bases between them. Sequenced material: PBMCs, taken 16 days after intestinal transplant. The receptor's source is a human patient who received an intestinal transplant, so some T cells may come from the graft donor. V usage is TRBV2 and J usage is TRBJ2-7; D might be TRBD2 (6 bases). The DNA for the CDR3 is TGTGCCAGCATCGGGGTCGGGGGAGATCACGAGCAGTACTTC. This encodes CASIGVGGDHEQYF. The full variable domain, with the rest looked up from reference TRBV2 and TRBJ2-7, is EPEVTQTPSHQVTQMGQEVILRCVPISNHLYFYWYRQILGQKVEFLVSFYNNEISEKSEIFDDQFSVERPDGSNFTLKIRSTKLEDSAMYFCASIGVGGDHEQYFGPGTRLTVT.